One and the same sample provided the 16 T cell receptor beta chains below, sequenced in a study of regulatory T cells in long-lasting Graves disease (dated by TCRdb to the early 2020s). The method was multiplex PCR. Sequenced on an Illumina HiSeq 4000. CDR3 regions were amplified by Arm-PCR with iRepertoire HTBI primers to construct TCR beta libraries. Using fastp trimming at Q25 and MiXCR clonotype assembly, TCRdb reanalyzed the public sequencing data and kept in-frame beta chains. For every CDR3 protein sequence, its rows merge into one entry that carries the most common genes and DNA. The sample data list about 470,000 distinct CDR3 sequences, and less than 25% of these were observed just once. The ten most abundant clones make up roughly 8% of the sample. In light of the paper, this sample's time point label describes: persistent/refractory GD, antithyroid drugs over 5 years with positive TRAb. For both TCR sequencing and RNA sequencing, RNA was extracted from PBMCs using TRIzol.

Specimen: peripheral blood mononuclear cells (PBMCs), collected when the disease was refractory, from a patient treated with antithyroid drugs. Receptor source: a female donor with Graves disease.

This clonotype was observed at least ten times. The chain has TRBV20-1 and TRBJ2-7, with 8 bases that match TRBD2. The CDR3 runs 14 residues. V shed 0 bases, J shed 3 bases, and the junction held 4 bases outside the gene matches. From germline, CDR1 is DFQATT and CDR2 SNEGSKA (reference sequence). This chain's CDR3 is CSARDESGSYEQYF. The CDR3 coding sequence is TGCAGTGCTAGAGATGAAAGCGGGAGCTACGAGCAGTACTTC.

The chain joins TRBV30 to TRBJ2-7; 9 nucleotides match TRBD2. In germline, CDR1 is GTSNPN, CDR2 SVGIG (reference sequence). The V gene end was trimmed by 0 bases and the J gene end by 6 bases; junction bases not matched to a gene: 3. The CDR3 is 13 amino acids. The CDR3 loop is CAWSVALAGEQYF. CDR3 nucleotide sequence: TGTGCCTGGAGTGTGGCACTAGCGGGCGAGCAGTACTTC.

Turning to this clonotype: A single base separates this from a much larger clone, so it may be a read error. This chain uses TRBV6-2 or TRBV6-3 with TRBJ2-7; possibly TRBD1 for D (6 bases). V lost 5 bases and J lost 2, with 16 bases in between. The germline V gene encodes CDR1 MNHEY and CDR2 SVGEGT. The CDR3 covers 15 residues. CDR3 nucleotide sequence: TGTGCCAGCAGTCCACCCGGCAGGGGACCCTACGAGCAGTACTTC. Its translation: CASSPPGRGPYEQYF.

This clonotype showed up many times. The V gene is TRBV30, the J gene TRBJ2-7; D call uncertain. Trimming took off 0 bases at V and 12 bases at J, with 21 bases between the two ends. The CDR3 runs 14 residues. CDR1 is GTSNPN and CDR2 is SVGIG in the germline V gene (reference sequence). The CDR3 DNA reads TGTGCCTGGAGTGTACCGATAGGCCACCTTGGGTCGTACTTC. It yields the protein CAWSVPIGHLGSYF.

This clonotype was detected only a few times. J is TRBJ1-2 and V is TRBV6-9; no clear D. The V end was cut by 3 bases, the J end by 8 bases, with 16 bases between. The CDR3 length is 14 residues. Germline CDR1 is MNHGY and CDR2 is SVAAGI. CDR3 in DNA: TGTGCCAGCAGTTACTCAGGACGCCACGCGGGCTACACCTTC. Translating it yields CASSYSGRHAGYTF.

The V call is TRBV9, the J call TRBJ1-2; D unclear. CDR3 size: 15 residues. Between the trimmed V and J ends, which lost 1 base and 5 bases, there was a span of 15 bases. Germline-derived CDR1 and CDR2 are SGDLS and YYNGEE. DNA for the CDR3: TGTGCCAGCAGCGTATCCGGCAGTGCTCTATATGGCTACACCTTC. Translating gives CASSVSGSALYGYTF.

This clonotype was detected only a few times. This chain joins TRBV12-3 or TRBV12-4 and TRBJ2-1, with a possible D match to TRBD1 (5 bases). V lost 3 bases and J 10 bases, leaving 16 bases between the germline ends. This CDR3 has 14 residues. CDR3 loop: CASSFGQGVKEQFF. DNA of the CDR3: TGTGCCAGCAGTTTCGGGCAGGGCGTGAAAGAGCAGTTCTTC.

This clonotype turned up a few times. CDR3 nucleotides: TGTGCCAGCTCCTCGGGGGGAGACCTCTACGAGCAGTACTTC. This gives the protein CASSSGGDLYEQYF. The chain combines TRBV5-6 with TRBJ2-7; 7 positions agree with TRBD2. The CDR3 sequence is 14 residues long. Germline CDR1 is SGHDT and CDR2 is YYEEEE. V dropped 7 bases and J dropped 3; count of bases not matched to a gene: 10.

This clonotype came up many times. The chain links TRBV28 to TRBJ1-6, with D tentatively TRBD1 (5 bases). Deletions cut 2 bases from V and 6 bases from J, with 14 bases between. There are 16 residues in the CDR3. The germline gives CDR1 MDHEN, CDR2 SYDVKM. CDR3: CASSLDSGRRNSPLHF. CDR3 nucleotides: TGTGCCAGCAGTTTAGACTCGGGACGGCGTAATTCACCCCTCCACTTT. The full variable domain, in which reference TRBV28 and TRBJ1-6 provide the parts outside the CDR3, is DVKVTQSSRYLVKRTGEKVFLECVQDMDHENMFWYRQDPGLGLRLIYFSYDVKMKEKGDIPEGYSVSREKKERFSLILESASTNQTSMYLCASSLDSGRRNSPLHFGNGTRLTVT.

This clonotype has a count of ten or more. The chain is built from TRBV6-5 and TRBJ2-7, with 7 nucleotides matching TRBD1. The V and J ends lost 1 base and 3 bases, in that order; junction bases with no gene match: 6. CDR3 length: 15 amino acids. Germline V gives CDR1 MNHEY, CDR2 SVGAGI. CDR3 in DNA: TGTGCCAGCAGTTACTTACGGGACAGTCTCTACGAGCAGTACTTC. This gives the protein CASSYLRDSLYEQYF.

This clonotype showed up many times. This CDR3 is CASSSSGTGETQYF. The CDR3, as DNA: TGTGCCAGCAGTTCCTCCGGGACAGGGGAGACCCAGTACTTC. The rearrangement joins TRBV6-9 to TRBJ2-5; TRBD1 aligns across 9 bases. CDR3 length: 14 amino acids. Unmatched junction bases numbered 5, after V lost 4 bases and J lost 5 bases. Germline V CDR1 and CDR2: MNHGY, SVAAGI.

The CDR3 DNA is TGTGCCAGCAGTGAAACAGGGGGGTTGATTGGCTACACCTTC. It is translated as CASSETGGLIGYTF. The V gene is TRBV6-1, the J gene TRBJ1-2, with 8 bases identical to TRBD1. The V gene's germline CDR1 is MNHNS and CDR2 SASEGT. V lost 2 bases and J lost 7; bases outside the gene matches: 6. There are 14 residues in the CDR3.

At least ten counts were recorded for this clonotype. V is TRBV29-1 and J is TRBJ2-7; perhaps TRBD2 as D (6 bases). The V gene's germline CDR1 is SQVTM and CDR2 ANQGSEA. The germline V and J ends were trimmed by 7 bases and 6 bases, with 16 bases remaining between them. The CDR3 runs to 12 residues. Here the CDR3 DNA reads TGCAGCGCCGGGGGAGGAGGGAGCGAGCAGTACTTC. Its protein product is CSAGGGGSEQYF.

The sample holds many counts of this clonotype. The V call is TRBV5-6, the J call TRBJ1-2; TRBD1 agrees at 7 bases. V lost 2 bases to trimming and J lost 5 bases; unmatched junction nucleotides: 6. CDR1 is SGHDT, CDR2 YYEEEE, per germline. The CDR3 has 14 residues. CDR3 nucleotides: TGTGCCAGCAGCTTTAGGACAGGTTTTTATGGCTACACCTTC. This codes for CASSFRTGFYGYTF.

This clonotype showed up just a few times. The chain joins TRBV24-1 to TRBJ2-2; D might be TRBD1 or TRBD2, each matching 5 bases. Trimming left V 3 bases short and J 9 bases short, with 13 bases between. The CDR3 extends over 14 amino acids. Per germline, CDR1 KGHDR and CDR2 SFDVKD. The CDR3 is CATSDGTPNRELFF. The CDR3 nucleotides are TGTGCCACCAGTGATGGGACCCCCAATCGGGAGCTGTTTTTT.

This clonotype appeared many times. V and J are TRBV28 and TRBJ1-3, with D possibly matching TRBD1 (5 bases). Between the trimmed V and J ends, which lost 3 bases and 0 bases, there was a span of 15 bases. Germline CDR1 and CDR2: MDHEN and SYDVKM. This CDR3 has 17 amino acids. The CDR3 region is CASSFGTTRRSGNTIYF. As DNA, the CDR3 is TGTGCCAGCAGTTTTGGGACCACCAGGCGCTCTGGAAACACCATATATTTT.